What follows are 29 T cell receptor beta chains derived from one specimen sequenced in a study of T cell responses to AZD1222 COVID-19 vaccine. Data came from immunoSEQ multiplex PCR; TCRdb stores just in-frame clones and leaves some out. The sample contains around 99,000 clones, 70% to 90% of which appear only once. The sample consisted of peripheral blood, taken 28 days after the second AZD1222 dose. All receptors derive from an adult who received the AZD1222 COVID-19 vaccine.

This chain joins TRBV5-4 and TRBJ2-7; 7 bases agree with TRBD1. CDR1 SGHNT and CDR2 YYREEE come from the germline V gene (reference sequence). This CDR3 is built from 11 residues. Losses at the gene ends were 5 bases for V and 6 bases for J; bases not matched to a gene: 2. Here the CDR3 DNA reads TGTGCCAGCAGGGACAGGACCGAGCAGTACTTC. As protein: CASRDRTEQYF.

The chain combines TRBV19 with TRBJ1-2; tentative D call: TRBD1 (5 bases). This CDR3 spans 15 amino acids. V was clipped by 5 bases and J by 7 bases, with 20 bases between them. From germline, CDR1 is LNHDA and CDR2 SQIVND (reference sequence). The CDR3, as DNA: TGTGCCAGTAGTCCCTCCCTGGGCCAGGGATTTGGCTACACCTTC. This encodes CASSPSLGQGFGYTF.

The V gene is TRBV6-5, the J gene TRBJ1-2, with D possibly TRBD1 on 6 matching bases. Germline CDR1 MNHEY, CDR2 SVGAGI. CDR3 length equals 13 residues. The V end lost 11 bases, the J end lost 7 bases, and 20 bases lay between the germline ends. For the CDR3, the DNA is TGTGCCCGTTTCTATGGGGGGCGATGTGGCTACACCTTC. Its translation: CARFYGGRCGYTF.

The CDR3 is CASSPTGQDHSYNSPLHF. The CDR3, as DNA: TGTGCCAGCAGCCCGACCGGGCAGGACCACTCCTATAATTCACCCCTCCACTTT. The chain links TRBV3-1 (or the pseudogene TRBV3-2) to TRBJ1-6; no reliable D call. This CDR3 contains 18 residues. Trimming left V 4 bases short and J 0 bases short, with 16 bases between. Germline V CDR1 and CDR2: LGHDT, YNNKEL (reference sequence).

V is TRBV7-2 and J is TRBJ1-1, with D tentatively TRBD1 (5 bases). Trimming cost V 3 bases and J 6 bases, with 14 bases left between them. Germline CDR1 SGHTA, CDR2 FQGNSA. This CDR3 is built from 14 residues. CDR3 coding DNA: TGTGCCAGCAGCTTTTCGGCAGGGCGGTCTGAAGCTTTCTTT. Amino acids: CASSFSAGRSEAFF. Drawing the rest from reference TRBV7-2 and TRBJ1-1, the complete variable domain is GAGVSQSPSNKVTEKGKDVELRCDPISGHTALYWYRQSLGQGLEFLIYFQGNSAPDKSGLPSDRFSAERTGGSVSTLTIQRTQQEDSAVYLCASSFSAGRSEAFFGQGTRLTVV.

This clone was observed a few times. The identical CDR3 is also encoded by other nucleotide sequences in the sample. The CDR3 DNA follows: TGTGCCAGCAGCTGGACAGGGGAGAGTGGCTACACCTTC. Translating it yields CASSWTGESGYTF. The gene calls are TRBV11-2 and TRBJ1-2; 9 bases agree with TRBD1. CDR3 size: 13 residues. Germline V lookup: CDR1 SGHAT, CDR2 FQNNGV. Germline trimming cut 4 bases from V and 7 bases from J; bases unmatched to any gene: 4.

This chain uses TRBV15 with TRBJ1-4; D remains unclear. Germline CDR1 and CDR2: LNHNV and YYDKDF (reference sequence). V dropped 0 bases and J dropped 4 bases, with 6 bases sitting between them. The CDR3 sequence is 14 residues long. The CDR3 loop reads CATSRETGNEKLFF. The CDR3 bases are TGTGCCACCAGCAGAGAGACGGGTAATGAAAAACTGTTTTTT.

The gene calls are TRBV25-1 and TRBJ1-4, with D possibly TRBD1 on 6 matching bases. The CDR3 runs to 15 residues. In germline, CDR1 is MGHDK, CDR2 SYGVNS. Trimming stripped 6 bases from V and 4 bases from J, with 15 bases between. The CDR3 DNA reads as TGTGCCAGCAGGTCCGGGGGGGCCTTTAATGAAAAACTGTTTTTT. Its translation: CASRSGGAFNEKLFF. Supplemented by reference TRBV25-1 and TRBJ1-4, the full variable domain reads EADIYQTPRYLVIGTGKKITLECSQTMGHDKMYWYQQDPGMELHLIHYSYGVNSTEKGDLSSESTVSRIRTEHFPLTLESARPSHTSQYLCASRSGGAFNEKLFFGSGTQLSVL.

This chain uses TRBV6-1 with TRBJ1-2, with 7 bases that match TRBD1. Germline-derived CDR1 and CDR2 are MNHNS and SASEGT. The CDR3 loop spans 19 amino acids. V lost 2 bases, J lost 4 bases, and 19 bases stayed unmatched. Here the CDR3 DNA reads TGTGCCAGCAGTGAATCGGCACGACAGGGCGCCCACTACAGCTATGGCTACACCTTC. It translates to CASSESARQGAHYSYGYTF.

The genes are TRBV24-1 and TRBJ1-5, with D perhaps TRBD1 (5 bases). Looked up from germline, CDR1 is KGHDR and CDR2 is SFDVKD. V lost 2 bases, J lost 0 bases, and 10 bases lay in between. CDR3 size: 16 residues. The CDR3, as DNA: TGTGCCACCAGTGATTCCAAGACAGATAGCAATCAGCCCCAGCATTTT. It encodes CATSDSKTDSNQPQHF.

The chain employs TRBV19 and TRBJ2-7; 13 bases map to TRBD2. The ends lost 2 bases at V and 6 bases at J; junction bases unmatched: 10. Germline loops: CDR1 LNHDA, CDR2 SQIVND (reference sequence). This CDR3 region has 17 residues. The CDR3 bases are TGTGCCAGTAGTATACGGACTAGCGGGGGTGCCGTGGGCGAGCAGTACTTC. Translation gives CASSIRTSGGAVGEQYF.

This chain links TRBV7-9 with TRBJ2-5, with D possibly being TRBD1 or TRBD2 (5 bases each). Trimming stripped 5 bases from V and 5 bases from J, with 15 bases between. This CDR3 spans 14 amino acids. Germline CDR1 SEHNR, CDR2 FQNEAQ (reference sequence). CDR3 in amino acids: CASSERGPRETQYF. CDR3 in DNA: TGTGCCAGCAGCGAACGGGGACCCCGGGAGACCCAGTACTTC. Full variable domain (missing parts from reference TRBV7-9 and TRBJ2-5): DTGVSQNPRHKITKRGQNVTFRCDPISEHNRLYWYRQTLGQGPEFLTYFQNEAQLEKSRLLSDRFSAERPKGSFSTLEIQRTEQGDSAMYLCASSERGPRETQYFGPGTRLLVL.

The chain uses TRBV16 and TRBJ2-3; the D is unclear. V lost 2 bases and J lost 12, with 21 bases in between. Germline CDR1 KGHSY, CDR2 FQNENV. This CDR3 is built from 15 residues. The CDR3: CASSQRIGPDHHQYF. Here the CDR3 DNA reads TGTGCCAGCAGCCAACGAATCGGGCCGGACCACCACCAGTATTTT.

This clone was recorded once. This chain connects TRBV2 to TRBJ1-6, with a weak D call TRBD1 (6 bases). The V gene lost 5 bases and the J gene lost 7 bases, with 15 bases spanning the gap. The V gene's germline CDR1 is SNHLY and CDR2 FYNNEI. The CDR3 sequence is 15 residues long. The CDR3, as DNA: TGTGCCAGCAGTCTCCTAGGGGGTGGAAATTCACCCCTCCACTTT. This gives the protein CASSLLGGGNSPLHF.

This clone was counted at least ten times. The chain links TRBV7-6 to TRBJ2-1; no definite D call. V lost 5 bases and J 6 bases, leaving 5 bases between the germline ends. In germline, CDR1 is SGHVS, CDR2 FNYEAQ. This CDR3 is 11 amino acids long. CDR3 in amino acids: CASSPGNEQFF. CDR3 DNA: TGTGCCAGCAGCCCCGGCAATGAGCAGTTCTTC.

This CDR3 reads CATSEGPDTQYF. The DNA of the CDR3 is TGTGCCACCAGTGAAGGGCCAGATACGCAGTATTTT. The V call is TRBV24-1, the J call TRBJ2-3; D gene uncertain. This CDR3 has 12 amino acids. Trimming took off 4 bases at V and 4 bases at J, with 5 bases between the two ends. CDR1 and CDR2 (germline): KGHDR, SFDVKD.

V is TRBV9 and J is TRBJ1-1, with 10 bases aligning to TRBD1. The CDR3 is 17 amino acids. The germline gives CDR1 SGDLS, CDR2 YYNGEE. V lost 0 bases, J lost 3 bases, and 8 bases stayed unmatched. In DNA form, the CDR3 reads TGTGCCAGCAGCGTAGGTGCATCCGGGACAGGGGACACTGAAGCTTTCTTT. Protein: CASSVGASGTGDTEAFF. The whole variable domain, filled in from reference TRBV9 and TRBJ1-1, reads DSGVTQTPKHLITATGQRVTLRCSPRSGDLSVYWYQQSLDQGLQFLIQYYNGEERAKGNILERFSAQQFPDLHSELNLSSLELGDSALYFCASSVGASGTGDTEAFFGQGTRLTVV.

The chain joins TRBV6-4 to TRBJ2-7; a possible D gene is TRBD2 (5 bases). The length of the CDR3 is 13 residues. With 9 bases removed from V and 6 bases from J, the gap between germline ends came to 18 bases. The V gene's germline CDR1 is MRHNA and CDR2 SNTAGT. The CDR3, as DNA: TGTGCCAGGGAGGATTCGGGGTCGGTCGAGCAGTACTTC. It encodes CAREDSGSVEQYF.

The V gene is TRBV19, the J gene TRBJ1-5; D is unresolved. The germline gives CDR1 LNHDA, CDR2 SQIVND (reference sequence). The germline V and J ends were trimmed by 3 bases and 0 bases, with 6 bases remaining between them. The CDR3 length is 14 residues. CDR3 nucleotide sequence: TGTGCCAGTAGTATTGATCATAGCAATCAGCCCCAGCATTTT. This codes for CASSIDHSNQPQHF.

The rearrangement uses TRBV7-7 and TRBJ1-1; tentative D call: TRBD1 (6 bases). With 5 bases removed from V and 1 base from J, the gap between germline ends came to 8 bases. CDR3 length: 13 residues. Germline CDR1 SSHAT, CDR2 FNYEAQ (reference sequence). The CDR3 region has the DNA TGTGCCAGCAGCAAGGACAGGAACACTGAAGCTTTCTTT. Its translation is CASSKDRNTEAFF.

The DNA for the CDR3 is TGTGCCAGTACTACTTCTCGGGGGGAGCAGTACTTC. It specifies CASTTSRGEQYF. This chain links TRBV2 with TRBJ2-7; tentative D call: TRBD2 (6 bases). The CDR3 consists of 12 residues. CDR1 SNHLY and CDR2 FYNNEI come from the germline V gene. V lost 9 bases to trimming and J lost 7 bases, with 16 bases between them.

This chain uses TRBV29-1 with TRBJ1-5; D remains unclear. From germline, CDR1 is SQVTM and CDR2 ANQGSEA. The V end lost 6 bases, the J end lost 2 bases, and 11 bases lay between the germline ends. The CDR3 consists of 13 residues. The CDR3 loop is CSVIDTGNQPQHF. The CDR3 coding sequence is TGCAGCGTAATAGACACGGGCAATCAGCCCCAGCATTTT.

J is TRBJ2-7 and V is TRBV6-6; a weak D match, TRBD2 (5 bases). V lost 6 bases to trimming and J lost 3 bases, with 12 bases between them. CDR1 and CDR2 from the germline V gene are MNHNY and SVGAGI (reference sequence). CDR3 length: 13 amino acids. The CDR3 is CASSHGRGYEQYF. In DNA form, the CDR3 reads TGTGCCAGCAGCCACGGTCGGGGCTACGAGCAGTACTTC.

This clone appeared once. The chain uses TRBV5-6 and TRBJ1-2; 7 bases are a match to TRBD1. The CDR3 extends over 15 amino acids. Trimming cost V 0 bases and J 8 bases; bases outside gene matches: 10. From germline, CDR1 is SGHDT and CDR2 YYEEEE. Here the CDR3 reads CASSLGRGRSYGYTF. In DNA, the CDR3 is TGTGCCAGCAGCTTGGGCAGGGGGAGGTCATACGGCTACACCTTC.

The count of this clone is one. The V gene is TRBV11-2, the J gene TRBJ1-3; no clear D gene. The CDR3 has 14 amino acids. Germline-derived CDR1 and CDR2 are SGHAT and FQNNGV. V was shortened by 4 bases and J by 0 bases, with 7 bases between the two germline ends. CDR3 in DNA: TGTGCCAGCAGCTACACGCCCTCTGGAAACACCATATATTTT. Residues: CASSYTPSGNTIYF.

The chain combines TRBV7-9 with TRBJ1-5; D uncertain. Germline V gene lookup returns CDR1 SEHNR and CDR2 FQNEAQ (reference sequence). V was cut by 5 bases and J by 6 bases, with 14 bases left in between. The CDR3 is 14 residues long. For the CDR3, the DNA is TGTGCCAGCAGCGAAGACGGGGATCCTCAGCCCCAGCATTTT. Protein: CASSEDGDPQPQHF.

The chain employs TRBV11-2 and TRBJ2-7; TRBD2 aligns across 7 bases. Germline CDR1 and CDR2: SGHAT and FQNNGV. The CDR3 covers 17 residues. V shed 0 bases, J shed 6 bases, and the junction held 14 bases outside the gene matches. The CDR3 bases are TGTGCCAGCAGCTTAGAGGTTCCGGGTCCCTGGGAGGGCGAGCAGTACTTC. It is translated as CASSLEVPGPWEGEQYF.

This clone was seen only once. CDR3 in DNA: TGTGCCAGCAGCCAAATCGGGAGTAATGAAAAACTGTTTTTT. It is translated as CASSQIGSNEKLFF. The chain joins TRBV3-1 (or the pseudogene TRBV3-2) to TRBJ1-4; D remains unclear. The germline V and J ends were trimmed by 2 bases and 4 bases, with 8 bases remaining between them. The length of the CDR3 is 14 residues. Germline CDR1 LGHDT, CDR2 YNNKEL (reference sequence).

The chain combines TRBV15 with TRBJ1-2, with D unresolved. V was clipped by 6 bases and J by 0 bases, with 8 bases between them. Germline-derived CDR1 and CDR2 are LNHNV and YYDKDF (reference sequence). The CDR3 has 13 amino acids. The CDR3: CATRAASNYGYTF. CDR3 nucleotides: TGTGCCACCAGGGCGGCCTCTAACTATGGCTACACCTTC. The full variable domain, completed using reference TRBV15 and TRBJ1-2, is DAMVIQNPRYQVTQFGKPVTLSCSQTLNHNVMYWYQQKSSQAPKLLFHYYDKDFNNEADTPDNFQSRRPNTSFCFLDIRSPGLGDTAMYLCATRAASNYGYTFGSGTRLTVV.